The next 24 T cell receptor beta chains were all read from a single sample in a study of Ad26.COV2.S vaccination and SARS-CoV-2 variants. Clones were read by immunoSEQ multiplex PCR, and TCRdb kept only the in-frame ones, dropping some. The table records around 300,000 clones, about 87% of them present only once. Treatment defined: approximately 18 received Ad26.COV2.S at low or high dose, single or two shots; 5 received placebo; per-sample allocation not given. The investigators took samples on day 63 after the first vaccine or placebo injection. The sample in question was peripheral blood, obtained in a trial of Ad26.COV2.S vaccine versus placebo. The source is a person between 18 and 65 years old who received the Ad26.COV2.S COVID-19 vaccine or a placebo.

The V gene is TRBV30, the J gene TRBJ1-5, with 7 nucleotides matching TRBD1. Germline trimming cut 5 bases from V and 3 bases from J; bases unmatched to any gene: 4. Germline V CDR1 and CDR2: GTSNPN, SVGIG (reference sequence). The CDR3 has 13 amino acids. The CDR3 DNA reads TGTGCCTGGGGGGACAGCTTCAATCAGCCCCAGCATTTT. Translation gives CAWGDSFNQPQHF.

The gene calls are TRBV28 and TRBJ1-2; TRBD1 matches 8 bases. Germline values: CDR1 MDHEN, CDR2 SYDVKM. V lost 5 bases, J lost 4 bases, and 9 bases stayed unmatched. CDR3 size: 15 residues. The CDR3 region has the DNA TGTGCCAGCAGTACCCCCAGGGGGCTGCCCTATGGCTACACCTTC. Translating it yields CASSTPRGLPYGYTF.

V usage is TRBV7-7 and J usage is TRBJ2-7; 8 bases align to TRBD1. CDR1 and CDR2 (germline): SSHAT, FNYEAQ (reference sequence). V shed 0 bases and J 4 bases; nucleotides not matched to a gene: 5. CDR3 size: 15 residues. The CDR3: CASSLAPGQEYEQYF. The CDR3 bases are TGTGCCAGCAGCTTAGCGCCGGGACAGGAGTACGAGCAGTACTTC.

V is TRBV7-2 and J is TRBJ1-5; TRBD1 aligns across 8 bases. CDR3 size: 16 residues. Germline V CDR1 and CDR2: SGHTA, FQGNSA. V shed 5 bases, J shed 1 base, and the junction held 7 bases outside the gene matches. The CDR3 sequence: CASSLRWTGSNQPQHF. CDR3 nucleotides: TGTGCCAGCAGCCTGCGATGGACAGGGAGCAATCAGCCCCAGCATTTT.

The CDR3 loop is CASSEDRQGGIRNQPQHF. The CDR3 DNA reads TGTGCCAGCAGTGAGGACAGACAGGGGGGGATAAGGAATCAGCCCCAGCATTTT. The rearrangement joins TRBV6-1 to TRBJ1-5; TRBD1 aligns across 9 bases. The V and J ends lost 3 bases and 4 bases, in that order; junction bases with no gene match: 13. The germline V gene has CDR1 MNHNS and CDR2 SASEGT. CDR3 length: 18 amino acids.

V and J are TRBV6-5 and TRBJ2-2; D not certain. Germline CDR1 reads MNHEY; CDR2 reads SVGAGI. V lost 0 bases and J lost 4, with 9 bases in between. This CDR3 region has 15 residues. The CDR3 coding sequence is TGTGCCAGCAGTTACTCAGCCTTGAGCACCGGGGAGCTGTTTTTT. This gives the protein CASSYSALSTGELFF.

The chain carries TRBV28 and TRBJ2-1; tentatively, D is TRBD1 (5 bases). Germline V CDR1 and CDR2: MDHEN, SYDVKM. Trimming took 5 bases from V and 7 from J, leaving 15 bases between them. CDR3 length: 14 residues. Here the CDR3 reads CASSPGHPRNEQFF. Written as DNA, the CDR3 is TGTGCCAGCAGTCCCGGACACCCGAGGAATGAGCAGTTCTTC.

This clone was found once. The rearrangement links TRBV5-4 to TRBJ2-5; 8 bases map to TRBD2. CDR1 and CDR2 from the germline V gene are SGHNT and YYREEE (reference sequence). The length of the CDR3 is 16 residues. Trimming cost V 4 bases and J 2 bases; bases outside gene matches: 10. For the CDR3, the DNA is TGTGCCAGCAGCCCGGGAGGGGCGCTGGATCAAGAGACCCAGTACTTC. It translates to CASSPGGALDQETQYF.

The CDR3 loop is CASRPAAGEQYF. For the CDR3, the DNA is TGTGCCAGCAGACCCGCGGCGGGCGAGCAGTACTTC. The chain links TRBV28 to TRBJ2-7, with D possibly being TRBD2 (5 bases). V gave up 6 bases and J gave up 6 bases, with 12 bases separating them. The CDR3 has 12 residues. Per the germline V gene, CDR1 is MDHEN and CDR2 is SYDVKM.

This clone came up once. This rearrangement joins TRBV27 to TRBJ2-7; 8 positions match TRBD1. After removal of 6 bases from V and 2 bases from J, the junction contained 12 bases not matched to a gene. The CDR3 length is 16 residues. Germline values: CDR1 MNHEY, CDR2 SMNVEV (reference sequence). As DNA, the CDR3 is TGTGCCAGCAGGACCCTCGGACAGGGAAGGACCTACGAGCAGTACTTC. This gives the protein CASRTLGQGRTYEQYF.

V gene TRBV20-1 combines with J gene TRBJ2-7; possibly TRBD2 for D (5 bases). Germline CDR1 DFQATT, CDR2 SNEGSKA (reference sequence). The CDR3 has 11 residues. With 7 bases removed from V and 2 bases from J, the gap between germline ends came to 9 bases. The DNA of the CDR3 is TGCAGTGACCAGGAGGCCTACGAGCAGTACTTC. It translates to CSDQEAYEQYF.

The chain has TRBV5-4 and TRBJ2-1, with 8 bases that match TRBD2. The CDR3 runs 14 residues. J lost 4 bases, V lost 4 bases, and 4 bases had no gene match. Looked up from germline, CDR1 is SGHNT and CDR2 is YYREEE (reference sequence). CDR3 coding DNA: TGTGCCAGCAGCACGGGGGGGACTTACAATGAGCAGTTCTTC. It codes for CASSTGGTYNEQFF.

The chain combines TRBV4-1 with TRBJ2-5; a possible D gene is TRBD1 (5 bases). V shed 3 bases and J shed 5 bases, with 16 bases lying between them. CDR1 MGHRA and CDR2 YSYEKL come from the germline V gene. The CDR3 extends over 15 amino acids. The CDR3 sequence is CASSHSDSEWETQYF. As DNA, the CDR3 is TGCGCCAGCAGCCACTCCGACAGTGAATGGGAGACCCAGTACTTC.

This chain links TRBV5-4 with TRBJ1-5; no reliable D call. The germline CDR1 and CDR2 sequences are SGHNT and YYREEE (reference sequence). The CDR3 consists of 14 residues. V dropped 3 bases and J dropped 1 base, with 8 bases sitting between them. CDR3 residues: CASSSRGSNQPQHF. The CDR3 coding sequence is TGTGCCAGCAGCTCGCGGGGAAGCAATCAGCCCCAGCATTTT.

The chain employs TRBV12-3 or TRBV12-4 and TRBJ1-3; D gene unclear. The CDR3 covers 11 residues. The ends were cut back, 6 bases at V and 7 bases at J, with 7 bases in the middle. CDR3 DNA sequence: TGTGCCAGCAGCCTGGCCAACACCATATATTTT. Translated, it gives CASSLANTIYF.

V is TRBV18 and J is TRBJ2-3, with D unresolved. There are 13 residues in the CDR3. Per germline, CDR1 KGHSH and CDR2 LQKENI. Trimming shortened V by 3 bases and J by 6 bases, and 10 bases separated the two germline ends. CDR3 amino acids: CASSPSRPDTQYF. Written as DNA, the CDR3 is TGTGCCAGCTCACCTTCCCGACCCGATACGCAGTATTTT.

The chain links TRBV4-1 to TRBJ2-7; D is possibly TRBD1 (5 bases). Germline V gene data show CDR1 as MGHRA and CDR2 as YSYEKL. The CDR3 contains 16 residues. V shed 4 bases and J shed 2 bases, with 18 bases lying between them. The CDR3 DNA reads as TGCGCCAGCAGCCCCGCGGAAGGGGCCTACCCCTACGAGCAGTACTTC. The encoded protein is CASSPAEGAYPYEQYF.

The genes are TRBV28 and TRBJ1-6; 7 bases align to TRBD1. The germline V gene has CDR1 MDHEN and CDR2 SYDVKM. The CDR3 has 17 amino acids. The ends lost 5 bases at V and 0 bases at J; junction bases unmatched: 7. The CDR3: CASSDREFSSYNSPLHF. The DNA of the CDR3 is TGTGCCAGCAGTGACAGGGAATTTAGCTCCTATAATTCACCCCTCCACTTT.

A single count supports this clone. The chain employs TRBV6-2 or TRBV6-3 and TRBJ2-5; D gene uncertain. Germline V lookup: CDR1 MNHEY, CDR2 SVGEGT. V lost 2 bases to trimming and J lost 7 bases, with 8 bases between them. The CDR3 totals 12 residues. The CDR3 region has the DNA TGTGCCAGCAGTTACGACCGAGGGACCCAGTACTTC. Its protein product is CASSYDRGTQYF.

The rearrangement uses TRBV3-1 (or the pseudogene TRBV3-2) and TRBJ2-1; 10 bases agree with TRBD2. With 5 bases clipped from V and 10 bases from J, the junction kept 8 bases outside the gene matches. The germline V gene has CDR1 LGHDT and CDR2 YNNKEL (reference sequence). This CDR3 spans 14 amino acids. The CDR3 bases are TGTGCCAGCAGCATGAGCGGGGGGGCCGAGGAGCAGTTCTTC. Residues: CASSMSGGAEEQFF.

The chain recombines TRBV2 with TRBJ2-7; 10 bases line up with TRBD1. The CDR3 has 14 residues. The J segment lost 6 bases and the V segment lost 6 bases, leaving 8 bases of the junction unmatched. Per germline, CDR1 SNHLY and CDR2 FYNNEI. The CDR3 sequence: CASRARTGGGEQYF. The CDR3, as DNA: TGTGCCAGCAGGGCCCGGACAGGGGGTGGCGAGCAGTACTTC. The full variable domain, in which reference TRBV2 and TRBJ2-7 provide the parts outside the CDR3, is EPEVTQTPSHQVTQMGQEVILRCVPISNHLYFYWYRQILGQKVEFLVSFYNNEISEKSEIFDDQFSVERPDGSNFTLKIRSTKLEDSAMYFCASRARTGGGEQYFGPGTRLTVT.

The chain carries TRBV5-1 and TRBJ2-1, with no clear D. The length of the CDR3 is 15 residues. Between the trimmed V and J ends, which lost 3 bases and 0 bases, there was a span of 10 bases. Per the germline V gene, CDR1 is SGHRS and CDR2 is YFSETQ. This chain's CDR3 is CASSSDRRSYNEQFF. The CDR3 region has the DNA TGCGCCAGCAGCTCCGACCGTCGCTCCTACAATGAGCAGTTCTTC. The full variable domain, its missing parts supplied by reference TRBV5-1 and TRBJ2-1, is KAGVTQTPRYLIKTRGQQVTLSCSPISGHRSVSWYQQTPGQGLQFLFEYFSETQRNKGNFPGRFSGRQFSNSRSEMNVSTLELGDSALYLCASSSDRRSYNEQFFGPGTRLTVL.

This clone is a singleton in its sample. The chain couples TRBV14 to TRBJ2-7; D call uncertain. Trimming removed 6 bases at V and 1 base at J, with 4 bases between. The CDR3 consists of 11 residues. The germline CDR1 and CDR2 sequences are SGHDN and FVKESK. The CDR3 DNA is TGTGCCAGCAGGGGGTCCTACGAGCAGTACTTC. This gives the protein CASRGSYEQYF.

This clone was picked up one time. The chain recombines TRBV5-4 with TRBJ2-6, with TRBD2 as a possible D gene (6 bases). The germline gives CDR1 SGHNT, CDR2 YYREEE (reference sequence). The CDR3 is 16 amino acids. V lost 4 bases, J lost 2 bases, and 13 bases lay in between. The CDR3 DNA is TGTGCCAGCAGCCCCCTCGGGGGAGCTGGGGCCAACGTCCTGACTTTC. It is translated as CASSPLGGAGANVLTF.